A single sample gave rise to the 18 T cell receptor beta chains below, sequenced in a study of blood T cells in healthy people across ages. It was with a sample-barcoded 5' primer and a J-beta primer mix that a second PCR of about 6 to 12 cycles was run. TCRdb used MiXCR to reprocess the 5' RACE reads, holding one entry per CDR3 protein. The sample includes around 790,000 distinct CDR3 sequences, roughly 44% of them seen just once. The sample consisted of blood. Source of these receptors: a man aged 55 to 70 in good health.

This clonotype was seen only once. The junction shows a germline mismatch at one end, possibly a read error. The chain employs TRBV29-1 and TRBJ2-3; TRBD2 matches 7 bases. This CDR3 spans 15 amino acids. From germline, CDR1 is SQVTM and CDR2 ANQGSEA. The CDR3 sequence is CSAPPGGSLTDTQYF. The CDR3 nucleotides are TGCAGCGCCCCCCCGGGCGGGAGCCTCACAGATACACAGTATTTT.

This clonotype was counted between two and nine times. The chain employs TRBV6-2 or TRBV6-3 and TRBJ2-1, with 13 bases aligning to TRBD2. The CDR3 is made up of 17 amino acids. J lost 7 bases, V lost 6 bases, and 12 bases had no gene match. Germline assignment: CDR1 MNHEY and CDR2 SVGEGT. The CDR3 here is CASRATSGGARGNEQFF. In DNA, the CDR3 is TGTGCCAGCAGAGCTACTAGCGGGGGGGCCCGAGGGAATGAGCAGTTCTTC.

In this sample, this clonotype turned up a few times. The rearrangement uses TRBV3-1 and TRBJ2-7; perhaps TRBD1 as D (6 bases). Per germline, CDR1 LGHDT and CDR2 YNNKEL (reference sequence). The CDR3 length is 14 residues. The V end lost 0 bases, the J end lost 5 bases, and 11 bases lay between the germline ends. The CDR3 protein is CASSQDNREHEQYF. CDR3 nucleotide sequence: TGTGCCAGCAGCCAAGATAACAGGGAACACGAGCAGTACTTC.

Remarks on this clonotype: One end of the junction varies from germline; a read error may be responsible. The chain employs TRBV5-1 and TRBJ2-7; D is uncertain. This CDR3 has 15 amino acids. Germline CDR1 and CDR2: SGHRS and YFSETQ. CDR3 coding DNA: TGCGCCAGCAGATTGGGATTCCCCAGCTCCTACGAGCAGTACTTC. It translates to CASRLGFPSSYEQYF.

This clonotype appeared a few times. The chain carries TRBV7-9 and TRBJ2-7; 11 nucleotides match TRBD1. The CDR3 is 14 residues long. V trimming: 5 bases; J trimming: 5 bases; junction bases outside the gene matches: 5. CDR1 SEHNR and CDR2 FQNEAQ come from the germline V gene (reference sequence). CDR3 protein: CASSLGQGAHEQYF. CDR3 bases: TGTGCCAGCAGCCTAGGACAGGGGGCCCACGAGCAGTACTTC.

This clonotype was recorded many times. The rearrangement uses TRBV5-1 and TRBJ2-5, with D perhaps TRBD1 or TRBD2 (5 bases each). Trimming removed 4 bases at V and 2 bases at J, with 9 bases between. CDR3 size: 13 residues. Germline CDR1 is SGHRS and CDR2 is YFSETQ. For the CDR3, the DNA is TGCGCCAGCAGCCCGGGACCTCAAGAGACCCAGTACTTC. It specifies CASSPGPQETQYF.

This chain joins TRBV18 and TRBJ1-2; 9 bases match TRBD1. Trimming removed 3 bases from V and 8 bases from J; junction bases left unmatched: 10. The CDR3 sequence is 15 residues long. Germline V gene sequence: CDR1 KGHSH, CDR2 LQKENI. The CDR3 region has the DNA TGTGCCAGCTCACCCTTACCGGGGACAGGGCGAGGCTACACCTTC. Translation gives CASSPLPGTGRGYTF.

The chain has TRBV6-2 or TRBV6-3 and TRBJ2-3; D is unclear. This CDR3 comprises 12 residues. Between the trimmed V and J ends, which lost 6 bases and 3 bases, there was a span of 7 bases. Germline CDR1 is MNHEY and CDR2 is SVGEGT. CDR3 in amino acids: CASRAWTDTQYF. CDR3 bases: TGTGCCAGCAGAGCATGGACAGATACGCAGTATTTT.

This clonotype was seen only once. V is TRBV12-3 or TRBV12-4 and J is TRBJ1-2; D is possibly TRBD1 (6 bases). Trimming took 3 bases from V and 6 from J, leaving 20 bases between them. The CDR3 has 16 residues. CDR3 amino acids: CASSFWDVRGADGYTF. The CDR3 nucleotides are TGTGCCAGCAGTTTTTGGGATGTTCGGGGGGCGGATGGCTACACCTTC.

This clonotype has more than one count but fewer than ten. The gene calls are TRBV11-2 and TRBJ2-7, with D hard to call. V was shortened by 5 bases and J by 4 bases, with 9 bases between the two germline ends. Germline lookup yields CDR1 SGHAT and CDR2 FQNNGV. This CDR3 is built from 12 residues. Here the CDR3 DNA reads TGTGCCAGCAGCCCCAGGAGATACGAGCAGTACTTC. It translates to CASSPRRYEQYF.

With respect to this clonotype: This sequence may be a read error, since a much larger clone differs from it by one base. The chain is built from TRBV4-3 and TRBJ2-1; 10 bases agree with TRBD1. Per germline, CDR1 LGHNA and CDR2 YSLEER. CDR3 size: 16 residues. Unmatched junction bases numbered 9, after V lost 0 bases and J lost 10 bases. CDR3 sequence: CASSQDETGGFYEQFF. In DNA form, the CDR3 reads TGCGCCAGCAGCCAAGACGAGACAGGGGGCTTCTACGAGCAGTTCTTC.

The gene calls are TRBV6-1 and TRBJ2-5; D not resolved. This CDR3 is built from 13 residues. CDR1 and CDR2 from the germline V gene are MNHNS and SASEGT. Trimming stripped 5 bases from V and 5 bases from J, with 12 bases between. CDR3 sequence (DNA): TGTGCCAGCAGTCGGATGGCCCCGGAGACCCAGTACTTC. This sequence encodes CASSRMAPETQYF.

The chain has TRBV6-1 and TRBJ1-2; 7 bases line up with TRBD1. The CDR3 is made up of 15 amino acids. Germline lookup yields CDR1 MNHNS and CDR2 SASEGT. J was trimmed by 2 bases and V by 3 bases; bases with no gene match: 6. CDR3 nucleotide sequence: TGTGCCAGCAGTGAGGCGACAGGGAGGAACTATGGCTACACCTTC. It specifies CASSEATGRNYGYTF.

This clonotype has only a few counts. Compared with germline, one end of the junction differs, possibly owing to a read error. CDR3 nucleotide sequence: TGTGCCAGCGGTGACAACCTACAAGAGACCCAGTACTTC. Residues: CASGDNLQETQYF. The chain couples TRBV2 to TRBJ2-5, with D unresolved. Per germline, CDR1 SNHLY and CDR2 FYNNEI. The CDR3 contains 13 residues.

The sample holds one count of this clonotype. V gene TRBV18 combines with J gene TRBJ2-3; D ambiguous. The germline V gene encodes CDR1 KGHSH and CDR2 LQKENI. V lost 1 base, J lost 5 bases, and 13 bases lay in between. The CDR3 runs to 15 residues. The CDR3 DNA follows: TGTGCCAGCTCACCACGGGCCAGTCTCCAAGATACGCAGTATTTT. Amino acid sequence: CASSPRASLQDTQYF.

The chain is built from TRBV5-1 and TRBJ2-5; 7 bases fit TRBD2. The CDR3 is 15 amino acids. V was clipped by 3 bases and J by 4 bases; unmatched bases: 9. Germline V gene data show CDR1 as SGHRS and CDR2 as YFSETQ. The DNA of the CDR3 is TGCGCCAGCAGCTCTACTAGCGAGATCCGAGAGACCCAGTACTTC. Translated: CASSSTSEIRETQYF.

This chain uses TRBV27 with TRBJ2-1; TRBD1 might be the D (6 bases). Germline CDR1 and CDR2: MNHEY and SMNVEV (reference sequence). V was trimmed by 4 bases and J by 6 bases, leaving 10 bases between them. The CDR3 sequence is 13 residues long. The CDR3 loop reads CASSYTGTNEQFF. DNA of the CDR3: TGTGCCAGCAGTTACACAGGGACCAATGAGCAGTTCTTC.

V gene TRBV20-1 combines with J gene TRBJ2-1; 8 bases are a match to TRBD2. CDR1 and CDR2 from the germline V gene are DFQATT and SNEGSKA (reference sequence). The V and J ends lost 6 bases and 13 bases, in that order; junction bases with no gene match: 17. The CDR3 runs 14 residues. CDR3 bases: TGCAGTGCCCTTCGAGCGGGGGACGGAGAGACCCAGTTCTTC. Amino acid sequence: CSALRAGDGETQFF.